This is a list of T cell receptor beta chains from one sample in a study of low-dose radiotherapy and immunotherapy resistance in tumors. Each CDR3 protein gets one entry after TCRdb re-called the reads with MiXCR. This repertoire shows some 71,000 distinct CDR3 sequences, around a third found once; its top ten account for 11%. Sequencing used PBMCs, obtained before treatment. Receptors were obtained from a female donor with ovarian cancer. CDR3s include the opening cysteine and the closing phenylalanine or tryptophan. The order of the fields is CDR3 DNA, CDR3 protein, J gene, clone size, D gene, V gene. D genes are given only for firm matches. Clone size is stated in some rows and not others, as once, few, many or a class when expanded.

CDR3 DNA: TGCGCCAGCAGCTTGTTTTGGCCTCCTTTGTTCTTC; CDR3 protein: CASSLFWPPLFF; J gene: TRBJ2-1; clone size: many; D gene: NA; V gene: TRBV5-1
CDR3 DNA: TGTGCCAGCAGTTTAATGCAGGGAGTAGAAAAACTGTTTTTT; CDR3 protein: CASSLMQGVEKLFF; J gene: TRBJ1-4; clone size: many; D gene: NA; V gene: TRBV28
CDR3 DNA: TGTGCCAGCAGGGACGCCTTGGTCGGGTCCTCTGGAAACACCATATATTTT; CDR3 protein: CASRDALVGSSGNTIYF; J gene: TRBJ1-3; clone size: many; D gene: NA; V gene: TRBV6-5
CDR3 DNA: TGTGCCAGCAGCGAGGGGCGGGTTCAAGAGACCCAGTACTTC; CDR3 protein: CASSEGRVQETQYF; J gene: TRBJ2-5; clone size: many; D gene: NA; V gene: TRBV11-2
CDR3 DNA: TGCAGCGTTGAACGGCAGAGGGAGCAGTTCTTC; CDR3 protein: CSVERQREQFF; J gene: TRBJ2-1; clone size: many; D gene: NA; V gene: TRBV29-1
CDR3 DNA: TGTGCCAGCAGTTTGGGACTAGCGAGTGATGAGCAGTTCTTC; CDR3 protein: CASSLGLASDEQFF; J gene: TRBJ2-1; clone size: many; D gene: TRBD2; V gene: TRBV28
CDR3 DNA: TGTGCCACGACGGGACTAGCGGGAGAGCAGTACTTC; CDR3 protein: CATTGLAGEQYF; J gene: TRBJ2-7; clone size: few; D gene: TRBD2; V gene: TRBV5-4
CDR3 DNA: TGTGCCAGCTGTCCGGGACAGGGAGCGTTAGAGACCCAGTACTTC; CDR3 protein: CASCPGQGALETQYF; J gene: TRBJ2-5; clone size: few; D gene: TRBD1; V gene: TRBV12-3/TRBV12-4
CDR3 DNA: TGTGCCAGCAGTTCCCCGGGGCAGCCCCAGCATTTT; CDR3 protein: CASSSPGQPQHF; J gene: TRBJ1-5; clone size: NA; D gene: NA; V gene: TRBV28
CDR3 DNA: TGTGCCAGCAGCCCGGATGGGGGCGCGAGAAACACTGAAGCTTTCTTT; CDR3 protein: CASSPDGGARNTEAFF; J gene: TRBJ1-1; clone size: NA; D gene: NA; V gene: TRBV5-6
CDR3 DNA: TGTGCCAGCAGCGGCGGGCTAGCGGGGTATACAGATACGCAGTATTTT; CDR3 protein: CASSGGLAGYTDTQYF; J gene: TRBJ2-3; clone size: many; D gene: TRBD2; V gene: TRBV9
CDR3 DNA: TGTGCCAGCAGCGTACGGGAAGGGGCACGGGACAGCAAAGAGACCCAGTACTTC; CDR3 protein: CASSVREGARDSKETQYF; J gene: TRBJ2-5; clone size: NA; D gene: TRBD1; V gene: TRBV9
CDR3 DNA: TGTGCCAGTAGTATCAGGCAGGGGCGCAATCAGCCCCAGCATTTT; CDR3 protein: CASSIRQGRNQPQHF; J gene: TRBJ1-5; clone size: many; D gene: NA; V gene: TRBV19
CDR3 DNA: TGTGCCAGCAGCTCCGCCCCCGGCGGGGGGGCAGATCTGGCCAAAAACATTCAGTACTTC; CDR3 protein: CASSSAPGGGADLAKNIQYF; J gene: TRBJ2-4; clone size: NA; D gene: NA; V gene: TRBV21-1
CDR3 DNA: TGTGCCAGCAGCTACCCCTCGACAGGGGGCAGGGCTGAAGCTTTCTTT; CDR3 protein: CASSYPSTGGRAEAFF; J gene: TRBJ1-1; clone size: few; D gene: TRBD1; V gene: TRBV3-1
CDR3 DNA: TGCAGCGTTGGCCTAGCGGGGGGTTACGAGCAGTACTTC; CDR3 protein: CSVGLAGGYEQYF; J gene: TRBJ2-7; clone size: NA; D gene: TRBD2; V gene: TRBV29-1
CDR3 DNA: TGTGCCCGGGGCGCGGGCGGTAATGAGCAGTTCTTC; CDR3 protein: CARGAGGNEQFF; J gene: TRBJ2-1; clone size: few; D gene: NA; V gene: TRBV6-1
CDR3 DNA: TGCAGCGTCAATCCCCCCACCAGGGACACAGATACGCAGTATTTT; CDR3 protein: CSVNPPTRDTDTQYF; J gene: TRBJ2-3; clone size: NA; D gene: NA; V gene: TRBV29-1
CDR3 DNA: TGTGCCAGCAGACAGACTAGCGGGAGGTCGTACGAGCAGTACTTC; CDR3 protein: CASRQTSGRSYEQYF; J gene: TRBJ2-7; clone size: once; D gene: TRBD2; V gene: TRBV6-2/TRBV6-3
CDR3 DNA: TGCAGTGCTTCCCGGGGGTTTATCGATGAGCAGTTCTTC; CDR3 protein: CSASRGFIDEQFF; J gene: TRBJ2-1; clone size: many; D gene: NA; V gene: TRBV20-1
CDR3 DNA: TGCAGCGGCGGACTAGCCGCTAGCACAGATACGCAGTATTTT; CDR3 protein: CSGGLAASTDTQYF; J gene: TRBJ2-3; clone size: NA; D gene: TRBD2; V gene: TRBV29-1
CDR3 DNA: TGTGCCAGCAGTGGGAAACGCCGGGGACAGGGATCATTGGGGCAGTACTTC; CDR3 protein: CASSGKRRGQGSLGQYF; J gene: TRBJ2-7; clone size: NA; D gene: TRBD1; V gene: TRBV6-2/TRBV6-3
CDR3 DNA: TGTGCCAGCAGTTACCGGGGGACCGGGGGAGATACGCAGTATTTT; CDR3 protein: CASSYRGTGGDTQYF; J gene: TRBJ2-3; clone size: once; D gene: NA; V gene: TRBV6-2/TRBV6-3
CDR3 DNA: TGCAGTGCTAGAGATCCTGGGGGGCTGGAGACCCAGTACTTC; CDR3 protein: CSARDPGGLETQYF; J gene: TRBJ2-5; clone size: many; D gene: NA; V gene: TRBV20-1
CDR3 DNA: TGTGCCAGTGCGCTCCGGGGATGGGACAGGGGGGAAGTCGCTGAAGCTTTCTTT; CDR3 protein: CASALRGWDRGEVAEAFF; J gene: TRBJ1-1; clone size: NA; D gene: TRBD1; V gene: TRBV5-6
CDR3 DNA: TGTGCCAGTAGTATGCCCAGAAGGAGCACTGAAGCTTTCTTT; CDR3 protein: CASSMPRRSTEAFF; J gene: TRBJ1-1; clone size: many; D gene: NA; V gene: TRBV19
CDR3 DNA: TGTGCCACCAGCAGAGATCTAGCGCAGACATATTCCTACGAGCAGTACTTC; CDR3 protein: CATSRDLAQTYSYEQYF; J gene: TRBJ2-7; clone size: many; D gene: NA; V gene: TRBV15
CDR3 DNA: TGTGCCAGCAGCTTACGACAGGGAGGTCAGCCCCAGCATTTT; CDR3 protein: CASSLRQGGQPQHF; J gene: TRBJ1-5; clone size: many; D gene: TRBD1; V gene: TRBV7-2
CDR3 DNA: TGTGCCAGCAGCCAAGATTCCGGACTAGGCACCGGGGAGCTGTTTTTT; CDR3 protein: CASSQDSGLGTGELFF; J gene: TRBJ2-2; clone size: many; D gene: TRBD2; V gene: TRBV3-1
CDR3 DNA: TGCGCCAGCAGCCTAGTCGGGACAGGACAGGGGAGCAATCAGCCCCAGCATTTT; CDR3 protein: CASSLVGTGQGSNQPQHF; J gene: TRBJ1-5; clone size: many; D gene: TRBD1; V gene: TRBV4-1
CDR3 DNA: TGTGCCAGCAGCTTAGACCCGGGACAGGACATTCAGTACTTC; CDR3 protein: CASSLDPGQDIQYF; J gene: TRBJ2-4; clone size: few; D gene: TRBD1; V gene: TRBV7-3
CDR3 DNA: TGTGCCAGCAGTTTGACCTCTAGCGGAAGCTCCTACAATGAGCAGTTCTTC; CDR3 protein: CASSLTSSGSSYNEQFF; J gene: TRBJ2-1; clone size: NA; D gene: TRBD2; V gene: TRBV28
CDR3 DNA: TGTGCCAGCACCATGAGGGGGGCCCCAACTAATGAAAAACTGTTTTTT; CDR3 protein: CASTMRGAPTNEKLFF; J gene: TRBJ1-4; clone size: many; D gene: NA; V gene: TRBV12-3/TRBV12-4
CDR3 DNA: TGTGCCTGGAGCGGGGATTCGGATACGCAGTATTTT; CDR3 protein: CAWSGDSDTQYF; J gene: TRBJ2-3; clone size: NA; D gene: NA; V gene: TRBV30
CDR3 DNA: TGTGCCAGCAGCCAAGATCGGCTAGCGGCCTACAATGAGCAGTTCTTC; CDR3 protein: CASSQDRLAAYNEQFF; J gene: TRBJ2-1; clone size: NA; D gene: TRBD2; V gene: TRBV3-1
CDR3 DNA: TGTGCCACCAGTGAAGCAGGGGAGCAGTTCTTC; CDR3 protein: CATSEAGEQFF; J gene: TRBJ2-1; clone size: many; D gene: NA; V gene: TRBV24-1
CDR3 DNA: TGTGCCAGCAGTTGGTGGACAGAAACAGATACGCAGTATTTT; CDR3 protein: CASSWWTETDTQYF; J gene: TRBJ2-3; clone size: many; D gene: NA; V gene: TRBV28
CDR3 DNA: TGTGCCAGCAGCTTAGCTGGCAGGGGGCTGAACTATGGCTACACCTTC; CDR3 protein: CASSLAGRGLNYGYTF; J gene: TRBJ1-2; clone size: many; D gene: TRBD1; V gene: TRBV7-8
CDR3 DNA: NA; CDR3 protein: CASSAPAGGPQPGSCFF; J gene: TRBJ2-2; clone size: NA; D gene: NA; V gene: TRBV7-9
CDR3 DNA: TGCAGCGTTGAAATCGCTGGGTATGGTTCCTACGAGCAGTACTTC; CDR3 protein: CSVEIAGYGSYEQYF; J gene: TRBJ2-7; clone size: many; D gene: NA; V gene: TRBV29-1
CDR3 DNA: TGTGCCAGCAGCTTGGCTAGCGGGAGGGCCCGGTGGACAGATACGCAGTATTTT; CDR3 protein: CASSLASGRARWTDTQYF; J gene: TRBJ2-3; clone size: many; D gene: TRBD2; V gene: TRBV13
CDR3 DNA: TGTGCCATCAGTGAACTAGCGGAGGGGAATGAGCAGTTCTTC; CDR3 protein: CAISELAEGNEQFF; J gene: TRBJ2-1; clone size: NA; D gene: TRBD2; V gene: TRBV10-3
CDR3 DNA: TGTGCCAGCAGCCCCCTTGTGGGGCTCACGCCTCGCACAGATACGCAGTATTTT; CDR3 protein: CASSPLVGLTPRTDTQYF; J gene: TRBJ2-3; clone size: many; D gene: NA; V gene: TRBV7-9
CDR3 DNA: TGTGCCAGCACCCCCGGGAGAGCGATTCGGAACAATGAGCAGTTCTTC; CDR3 protein: CASTPGRAIRNNEQFF; J gene: TRBJ2-1; clone size: many; D gene: NA; V gene: TRBV6-2/TRBV6-3
CDR3 DNA: TGTGCCAGCTCACCGCTTCCCCGAAGCTCCTACAATGAGCAGTTCTTC; CDR3 protein: CASSPLPRSSYNEQFF; J gene: TRBJ2-1; clone size: many; D gene: NA; V gene: TRBV18
CDR3 DNA: TGTGCCAGCAGCTATGGACTATCCTACGAGCAGTACTTC; CDR3 protein: CASSYGLSYEQYF; J gene: TRBJ2-7; clone size: many; D gene: NA; V gene: TRBV7-2
CDR3 DNA: TGTGCCAGCAGCCCGTCCGGGACAGGGAACTATGGCTACACCTTC; CDR3 protein: CASSPSGTGNYGYTF; J gene: TRBJ1-2; clone size: many; D gene: TRBD1; V gene: TRBV7-2
CDR3 DNA: TGTGCCAGCAGCTCGTACCCCGCAACTAATGAAAAACTGTTTTTT; CDR3 protein: CASSSYPATNEKLFF; J gene: TRBJ1-4; clone size: NA; D gene: NA; V gene: TRBV7-8
CDR3 DNA: TGCAGTGCTAGAGATTTGGACAGGGGGCCCACCGGGGAGCTGTTTTTT; CDR3 protein: CSARDLDRGPTGELFF; J gene: TRBJ2-2; clone size: many; D gene: TRBD1; V gene: TRBV20-1
CDR3 DNA: TGTGCCAGTAGTATAGGGCTCGGAACCTACGAGCAGTACTTC; CDR3 protein: CASSIGLGTYEQYF; J gene: TRBJ2-7; clone size: few; D gene: NA; V gene: TRBV19